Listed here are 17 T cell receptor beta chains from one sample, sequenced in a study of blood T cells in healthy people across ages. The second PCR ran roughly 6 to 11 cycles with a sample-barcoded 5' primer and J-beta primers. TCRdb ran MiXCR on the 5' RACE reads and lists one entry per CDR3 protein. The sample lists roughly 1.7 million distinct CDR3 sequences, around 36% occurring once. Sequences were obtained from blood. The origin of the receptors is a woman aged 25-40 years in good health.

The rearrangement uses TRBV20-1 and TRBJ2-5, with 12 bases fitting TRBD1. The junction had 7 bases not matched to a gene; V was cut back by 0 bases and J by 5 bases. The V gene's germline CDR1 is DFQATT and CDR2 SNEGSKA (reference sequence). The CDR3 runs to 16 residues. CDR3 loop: CSARDRGQGAWETQYF. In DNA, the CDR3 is TGCAGTGCTAGAGATAGGGGACAGGGGGCTTGGGAGACCCAGTACTTC.

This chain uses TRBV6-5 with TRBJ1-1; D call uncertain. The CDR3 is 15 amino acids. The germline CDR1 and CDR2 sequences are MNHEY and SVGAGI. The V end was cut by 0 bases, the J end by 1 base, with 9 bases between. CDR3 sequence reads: CASSYSPSQNTEAFF. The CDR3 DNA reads TGTGCCAGCAGTTACTCACCCAGCCAGAACACTGAAGCTTTCTTT.

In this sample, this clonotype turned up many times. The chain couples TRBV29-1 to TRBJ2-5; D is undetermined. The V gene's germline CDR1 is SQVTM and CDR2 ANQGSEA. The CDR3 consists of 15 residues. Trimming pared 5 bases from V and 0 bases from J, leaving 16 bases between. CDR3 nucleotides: TGCAGCGTTACCTATCTGGATCAAAACCAAGAGACCCAGTACTTC. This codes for CSVTYLDQNQETQYF. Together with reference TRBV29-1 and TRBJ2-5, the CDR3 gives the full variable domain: SAVISQKPSRDICQRGTSLTIQCQVDSQVTMMFWYRQQPGQSLTLIATANQGSEATYESGFVIDKFPISRPNLTFSTLTVSNMSPEDSSIYLCSVTYLDQNQETQYFGPGTRLLVL.

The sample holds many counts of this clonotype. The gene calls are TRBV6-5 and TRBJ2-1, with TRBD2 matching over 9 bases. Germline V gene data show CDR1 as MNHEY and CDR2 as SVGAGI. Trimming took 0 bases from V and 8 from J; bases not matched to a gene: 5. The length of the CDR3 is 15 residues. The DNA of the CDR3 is TGTGCCAGCAGTTACTCACACGCGGGGGGGGATGAGCAGTTCTTC. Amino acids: CASSYSHAGGDEQFF.

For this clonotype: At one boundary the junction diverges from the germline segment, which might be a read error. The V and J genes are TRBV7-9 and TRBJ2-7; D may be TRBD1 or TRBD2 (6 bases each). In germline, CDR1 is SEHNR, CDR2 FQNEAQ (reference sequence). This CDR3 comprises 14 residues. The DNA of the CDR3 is TGTACCAGCACCCCGGGGGCTAGCTCCTACGAGCAGTACTTC. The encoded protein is CTSTPGASSYEQYF.

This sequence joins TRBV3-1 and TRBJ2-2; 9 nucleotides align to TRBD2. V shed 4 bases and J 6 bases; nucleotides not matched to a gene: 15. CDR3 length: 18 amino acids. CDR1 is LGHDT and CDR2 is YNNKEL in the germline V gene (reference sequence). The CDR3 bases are TGTGCCAGCAGCCCGTGGTTAGCGGGGGAACCCAAGGCCGGGGAGCTGTTTTTT. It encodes CASSPWLAGEPKAGELFF.

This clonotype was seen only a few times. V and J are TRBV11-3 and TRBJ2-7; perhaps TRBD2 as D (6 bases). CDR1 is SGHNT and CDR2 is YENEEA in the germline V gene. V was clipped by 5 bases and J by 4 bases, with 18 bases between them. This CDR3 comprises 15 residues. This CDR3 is CASSPGVQGLYEQYF. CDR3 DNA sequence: TGTGCCAGCAGCCCGGGGGTCCAGGGTCTATACGAGCAGTACTTC.

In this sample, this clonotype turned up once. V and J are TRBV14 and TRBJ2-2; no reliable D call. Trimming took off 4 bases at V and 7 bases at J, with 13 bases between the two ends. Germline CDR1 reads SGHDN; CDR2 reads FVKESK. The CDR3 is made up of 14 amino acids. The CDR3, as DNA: TGTGCCAGCAGCCGCGACATAGGGCACGGGGAGCTGTTTTTT. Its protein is CASSRDIGHGELFF.

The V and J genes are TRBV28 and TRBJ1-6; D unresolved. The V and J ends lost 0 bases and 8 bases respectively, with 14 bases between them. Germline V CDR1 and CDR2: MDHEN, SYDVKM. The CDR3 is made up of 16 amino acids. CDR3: CASSLWGRREDSPLHF. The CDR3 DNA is TGTGCCAGCAGTTTATGGGGCAGGCGTGAAGATTCACCCCTCCACTTT.

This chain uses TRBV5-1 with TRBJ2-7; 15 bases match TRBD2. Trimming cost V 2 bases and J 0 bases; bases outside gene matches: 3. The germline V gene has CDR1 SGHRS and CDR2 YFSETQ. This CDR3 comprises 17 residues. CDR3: CASSFGLAGGTSYEQYF. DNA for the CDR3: TGCGCCAGCAGCTTCGGACTAGCGGGGGGGACCTCCTACGAGCAGTACTTC. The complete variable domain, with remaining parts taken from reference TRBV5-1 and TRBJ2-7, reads KAGVTQTPRYLIKTRGQQVTLSCSPISGHRSVSWYQQTPGQGLQFLFEYFSETQRNKGNFPGRFSGRQFSNSRSEMNVSTLELGDSALYLCASSFGLAGGTSYEQYFGPGTRLTVT.

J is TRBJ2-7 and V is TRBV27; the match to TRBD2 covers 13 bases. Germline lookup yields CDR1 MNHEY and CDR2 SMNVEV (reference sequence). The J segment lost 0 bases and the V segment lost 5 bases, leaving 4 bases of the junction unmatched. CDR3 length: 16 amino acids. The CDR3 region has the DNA TGTGCCAGCAGTCTCCGGACTAGCGGGGGCTCCTACGAGCAGTACTTC. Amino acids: CASSLRTSGGSYEQYF.

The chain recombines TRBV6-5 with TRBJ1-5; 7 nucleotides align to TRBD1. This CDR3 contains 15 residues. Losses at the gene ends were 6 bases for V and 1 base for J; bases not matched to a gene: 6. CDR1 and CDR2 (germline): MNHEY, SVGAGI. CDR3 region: CASRTGKRSNQPQHF. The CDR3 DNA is TGTGCCAGCAGGACAGGGAAACGCAGCAATCAGCCCCAGCATTTT.

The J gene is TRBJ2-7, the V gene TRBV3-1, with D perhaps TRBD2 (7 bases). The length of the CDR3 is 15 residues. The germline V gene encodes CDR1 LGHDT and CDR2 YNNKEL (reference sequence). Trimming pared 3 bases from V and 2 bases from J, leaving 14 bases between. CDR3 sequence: CASSQGGTRAYEQYF. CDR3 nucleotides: TGTGCCAGCAGCCAGGGGGGGACACGAGCCTACGAGCAGTACTTC.

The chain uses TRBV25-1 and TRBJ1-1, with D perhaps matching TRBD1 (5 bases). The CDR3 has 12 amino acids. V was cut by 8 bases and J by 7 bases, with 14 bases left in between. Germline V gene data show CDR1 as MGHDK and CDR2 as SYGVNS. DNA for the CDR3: TGTGCCAGCTCCCCGGGGGATGGTGAAGCTTTCTTT. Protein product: CASSPGDGEAFF. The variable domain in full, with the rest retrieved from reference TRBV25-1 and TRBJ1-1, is EADIYQTPRYLVIGTGKKITLECSQTMGHDKMYWYQQDPGMELHLIHYSYGVNSTEKGDLSSESTVSRIRTEHFPLTLESARPSHTSQYLCASSPGDGEAFFGQGTRLTVV.

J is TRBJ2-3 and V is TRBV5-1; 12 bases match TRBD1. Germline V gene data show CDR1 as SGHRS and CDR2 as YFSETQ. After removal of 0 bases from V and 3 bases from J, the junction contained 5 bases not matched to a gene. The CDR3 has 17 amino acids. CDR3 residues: CASSLEGQGAMTDTQYF. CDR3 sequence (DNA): TGCGCCAGCAGCTTGGAGGGACAGGGGGCTATGACAGATACGCAGTATTTT.

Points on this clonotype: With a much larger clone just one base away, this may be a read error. The CDR3 DNA is TGCGCCAGCAGCTGCGCGGCTCCAGAGACCCAGTACTTC. It translates to CASSCAAPETQYF. The J gene is TRBJ2-5, the V gene TRBV4-1; D gene uncertain. The CDR3 spans 13 residues. V was pared by 5 bases and J by 4 bases, with 11 bases between. Per the germline V gene, CDR1 is MGHRA and CDR2 is YSYEKL.

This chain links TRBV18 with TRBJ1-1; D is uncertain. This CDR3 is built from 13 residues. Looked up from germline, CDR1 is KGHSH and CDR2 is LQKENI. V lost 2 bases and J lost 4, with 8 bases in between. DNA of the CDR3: TGTGCCAGCTCACCAGATTCAAGCACTGAAGCTTTCTTT. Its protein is CASSPDSSTEAFF.